This entry lists 13 T cell receptor beta chains sequenced from one sample in a study of identical twins. TCRdb fed the 5' RACE reads into MiXCR, producing one record per CDR3 protein. The sample yields under 250,000 distinct CDR3 sequences, around a tenth seen once. The sequenced sample was memory (CD45RO+) T cells sorted from blood. The origin of the receptors is a woman aged 18-29 years in good health.

A few counts support this clonotype. V gene TRBV3-1 combines with J gene TRBJ1-6; D is undetermined. Germline CDR1 reads LGHDT; CDR2 reads YNNKEL (reference sequence). This CDR3 comprises 13 residues. The V end was cut by 0 bases, the J end by 9 bases, with 6 bases between. DNA of the CDR3: TGTGCCAGCAGCCAAGAGATGGTTTCACCCCTCCACTTT. It yields the protein CASSQEMVSPLHF.

This clonotype came up many times. The rearrangement joins TRBV12-3 or TRBV12-4 to TRBJ1-2; the D is unclear. V gave up 3 bases and J gave up 2 bases, with 10 bases separating them. This CDR3 has 14 amino acids. The CDR3 DNA follows: TGTGCCAGCAGTTTGGGCAGATCAAACTATGGCTACACCTTC. The encoded protein is CASSLGRSNYGYTF.

This clonotype was seen more than once but under ten times. The gene calls are TRBV20-1 and TRBJ2-2; TRBD2 matches at 12 bases. CDR1 is DFQATT, CDR2 SNEGSKA, per germline (reference sequence). The length of the CDR3 is 15 residues. With 5 bases clipped from V and 0 bases from J, the junction kept 1 base outside the gene matches. DNA of the CDR3: TGCAGTGCTCCTAGCGGGGGGGCGAACACCGGGGAGCTGTTTTTT. Its translation is CSAPSGGANTGELFF.

The rearrangement links TRBV19 to TRBJ2-3, with 7 bases lining up with TRBD2. With 6 bases clipped from V and 1 base from J, the junction kept 4 bases outside the gene matches. The germline gives CDR1 LNHDA, CDR2 SQIVND (reference sequence). The CDR3 has 14 residues. CDR3: CASSGGWRTDTQYF. In nucleotides, the CDR3 is TGTGCCAGTAGCGGGGGGTGGCGCACAGATACGCAGTATTTT.

This clonotype was observed a handful of times. This chain links TRBV20-1 with TRBJ2-2; D is perhaps TRBD1 (5 bases). The CDR3 has 14 amino acids. Trimming took 3 bases from V and 2 from J, leaving 10 bases between them. Germline-derived CDR1 and CDR2 are DFQATT and SNEGSKA (reference sequence). The CDR3 nucleotides read TGCAGTGCTAGGTCAGGGATCAACACCGGGGAGCTGTTTTTT. This gives the protein CSARSGINTGELFF.

This clonotype was counted only a few times. This chain joins TRBV5-6 and TRBJ2-1, with D possibly TRBD1 on 5 matching bases. Germline CDR1 is SGHDT and CDR2 is YYEEEE. V was pared by 0 bases and J by 3 bases, with 13 bases between. The CDR3 is 16 residues long. The CDR3 DNA is TGTGCCAGCAGCTTGGAGTTTAGGGGTGGCTACAATGAGCAGTTCTTC. It codes for CASSLEFRGGYNEQFF.

This clonotype came up a few times. A read error may explain this, as a much larger clone is one base away. CDR3 protein: CASSMGQQETQYF. CDR3 sequence (DNA): TGTGCCAGCAGCATGGGACAGCAAGAGACCCAGTACTTC. The gene calls are TRBV11-2 and TRBJ2-5, with TRBD1 identical over 7 bases. The CDR3 sequence is 13 residues long. The junction had 2 bases not matched to a gene; V was cut back by 5 bases and J by 2 bases. Germline V gives CDR1 SGHAT, CDR2 FQNNGV.

In its sample, this clonotype was seen many times. The V call is TRBV5-1, the J call TRBJ2-1, with TRBD2 matching 12 bases. Germline V gives CDR1 SGHRS, CDR2 YFSETQ. The V and J ends lost 3 bases and 4 bases, in that order; junction bases with no gene match: 2. This CDR3 is 15 amino acids long. The CDR3 here is CASSYGLAGYNEQFF. The DNA of the CDR3 is TGCGCCAGCAGCTACGGACTAGCGGGGTACAATGAGCAGTTCTTC.

In its sample, this clonotype ranks as medium-sized. The rearrangement uses TRBV10-3 and TRBJ2-5; TRBD1 matches 8 bases. After removal of 3 bases from V and 5 bases from J, the junction contained 8 bases not matched to a gene. The CDR3 is 15 amino acids. The germline V gene encodes CDR1 ENHRY and CDR2 SYGVKD. CDR3 amino acids: CAISDRGLYAETQYF. The CDR3 DNA follows: TGTGCCATCAGTGACAGGGGGCTTTACGCTGAGACCCAGTACTTC.

This clonotype was recorded many times. The chain combines TRBV20-1 with TRBJ1-2; 9 bases are a match to TRBD1. V shed 3 bases, J shed 8 bases, and the junction held 7 bases outside the gene matches. This CDR3 spans 13 amino acids. Germline V gene data show CDR1 as DFQATT and CDR2 as SNEGSKA (reference sequence). CDR3 residues: CSARDYRGRGYTF. DNA for the CDR3: TGCAGTGCTAGGGATTACAGGGGGCGCGGCTACACCTTC.

This clonotype was seen a few times. The rearrangement joins TRBV7-3 to TRBJ2-1; the D gene is possibly TRBD2 (7 bases). The ends were cut back, 0 bases at V and 9 bases at J, with 12 bases in the middle. This CDR3 is 14 amino acids long. Germline assignment: CDR1 SGHTA and CDR2 FQGTGA. The CDR3 loop reads CASSLTGGLVEQFF. DNA of the CDR3: TGTGCCAGCAGCTTAACGGGGGGGCTGGTTGAGCAGTTCTTC.

The rearrangement joins TRBV25-1 to TRBJ1-1, with 7 bases identical to TRBD1. This CDR3 is 15 amino acids long. The trim removed 1 base at V and 5 bases at J, leaving 7 bases unmatched. Per germline, CDR1 MGHDK and CDR2 SYGVNS. CDR3 in amino acids: CASSESSTGRTEAFF. In DNA, the CDR3 is TGTGCCAGCAGTGAATCGTCGACAGGGAGGACTGAAGCTTTCTTT.

The chain carries TRBV12-3 or TRBV12-4 and TRBJ1-2; D possibly corresponds to TRBD1 (5 bases). CDR3 size: 13 residues. V lost 3 bases, J lost 4 bases, and 9 bases lay in between. The CDR3 protein is CASSFGGGYGYTF. The CDR3 coding sequence is TGTGCCAGCAGTTTCGGGGGAGGCTATGGCTACACCTTC.